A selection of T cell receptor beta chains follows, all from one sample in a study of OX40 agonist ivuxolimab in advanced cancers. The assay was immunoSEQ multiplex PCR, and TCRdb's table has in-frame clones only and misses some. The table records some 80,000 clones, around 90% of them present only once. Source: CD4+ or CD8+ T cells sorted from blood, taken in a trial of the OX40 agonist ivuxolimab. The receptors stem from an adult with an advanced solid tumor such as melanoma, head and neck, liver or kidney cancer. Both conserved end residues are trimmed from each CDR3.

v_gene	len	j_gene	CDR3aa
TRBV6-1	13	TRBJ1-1	ASSESHFMNTEAF
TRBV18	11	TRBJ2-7	ASSGVGSYEQY
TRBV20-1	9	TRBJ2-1	SGDRGNEQF
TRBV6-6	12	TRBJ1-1	ASSYSRTNTEAF
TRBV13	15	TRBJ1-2	ASSPIDLQGANYGYT
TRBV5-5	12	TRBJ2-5	ASSLGQGEETQY
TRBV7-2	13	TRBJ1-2	ASSLREGAHYGYT
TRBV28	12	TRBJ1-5	ASIGGYSNQPQH
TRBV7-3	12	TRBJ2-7	ASSRLAGGYEQY
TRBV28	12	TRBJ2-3	ASSLQTRPDTQY
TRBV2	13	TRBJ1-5	ASSLINRVGQPQH
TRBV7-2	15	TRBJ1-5	ASSVQGGPYSDQPQH
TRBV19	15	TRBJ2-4	ASSKGAARTAKNIQY
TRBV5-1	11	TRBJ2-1	ASSLRTENEQF
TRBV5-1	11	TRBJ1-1	ASSWDGSSEAF